A single sample gave rise to the 13 T cell receptor beta chains below, sequenced in a study of cytomegalovirus exposure and HLA in healthy donors (TCRdb year 2017). The library was generated by the immunoSEQ multiplex PCR assay. A mixture of 60 forward primers for TCR Vbeta segments and 13 reverse primers for TCR Jbeta segments was used in the multiplex PCR. In TCRdb, the immuneACCESS table is reduced to in-frame sequences with V and J assigned. These tables do not hold every clone; where another copy was compared, an unresolved V gene accounts for under half, and the others remain unexplained. The sample contains about 130,000 clones, roughly 77% of them found a single time. The ten largest clonotypes hold 5.5% to 7% of the sample. The sequenced sample was PBMCs. These receptors were taken from a woman in her thirties or forties in good health and CMV-seropositive.

The chain links TRBV29-1 to TRBJ2-1; possibly TRBD2 for D (5 bases). This CDR3 has 15 amino acids. The V end was cut by 3 bases, the J end by 2 bases, with 14 bases between. CDR1 SQVTM and CDR2 ANQGSEA come from the germline V gene. This CDR3 reads CSVERLATAYNEQFF. CDR3 sequence (DNA): TGCAGCGTTGAGAGGCTAGCTACGGCCTACAATGAGCAGTTCTTC.

The V call is TRBV2, the J call TRBJ1-2; the match to TRBD1 covers 9 bases. Germline CDR1 SNHLY, CDR2 FYNNEI. This CDR3 has 13 residues. Trimming took 6 bases from V and 7 from J; bases not matched to a gene: 6. The CDR3 nucleotides read TGTGCCAGCAGGAAACAGGGGGCGGCTGGCTACACCTTC. It specifies CASRKQGAAGYTF.

This chain joins TRBV7-8 and TRBJ2-7; 7 bases line up with TRBD2. This CDR3 has 17 amino acids. V shed 3 bases, J shed 1 base, and the junction held 12 bases outside the gene matches. Germline V lookup: CDR1 SGHVS, CDR2 FQNEAQ. CDR3 amino acids: CASSFASLAASSYEQYF. CDR3 in DNA: TGTGCCAGCAGCTTCGCGTCTCTAGCGGCGTCATCCTACGAGCAGTACTTC.

V gene TRBV28 combines with J gene TRBJ1-1; D may be TRBD1 (6 bases). Trimming stripped 1 base from V and 6 bases from J, with 21 bases between. The germline gives CDR1 MDHEN, CDR2 SYDVKM. This CDR3 contains 17 residues. The CDR3 DNA reads as TGTGCCAGCAGTTTATCTCGCTTCCGAGGGGGTCCGCCTGAAGCTTTCTTT. Translated, it gives CASSLSRFRGGPPEAFF.

This rearrangement joins TRBV7-3 to TRBJ1-1, with D possibly TRBD1 on 5 matching bases. The CDR3 loop spans 15 amino acids. Germline assignment: CDR1 SGHTA and CDR2 FQGTGA. The ends were cut back, 4 bases at V and 1 base at J, with 13 bases in the middle. The CDR3 here is CASSSRPGGNTEAFF. CDR3 DNA sequence: TGTGCCAGCAGCTCCCGTCCGGGGGGGAACACTGAAGCTTTCTTT.

V usage is TRBV25-1 and J usage is TRBJ1-1, with D possibly TRBD1 on 6 matching bases. This CDR3 region has 16 residues. V shed 2 bases and J shed 4 bases, with 17 bases lying between them. Germline V gene lookup returns CDR1 MGHDK and CDR2 SYGVNS. The CDR3 DNA reads TGTGCCAGCAGTGAAGGAGGGGGGGCGCTGGTCACTGAAGCTTTCTTT. This translates into CASSEGGGALVTEAFF.

The rearrangement uses TRBV18 and TRBJ2-7, with a weak D call TRBD1 (5 bases). From germline, CDR1 is KGHSH and CDR2 LQKENI. V lost 3 bases and J 3 bases, leaving 15 bases between the germline ends. The CDR3 contains 15 residues. The CDR3 coding sequence is TGTGCCAGCTCACCCGCGACCCTTAGGGGCTACGAGCAGTACTTC. Amino acids: CASSPATLRGYEQYF.

This chain connects TRBV5-1 to TRBJ2-5, with D perhaps matching TRBD2 (6 bases). Germline V lookup: CDR1 SGHRS, CDR2 YFSETQ. The CDR3 is 15 residues long. The ends were cut back, 0 bases at V and 4 bases at J, with 13 bases in the middle. The CDR3, as DNA: TGCGCCAGCAGCTTGGAGGCTAGCGTGCGAGAGACCCAGTACTTC. Translating it yields CASSLEASVRETQYF. Full variable domain (outside the CDR3, taken from reference TRBV5-1 and TRBJ2-5): KAGVTQTPRYLIKTRGQQVTLSCSPISGHRSVSWYQQTPGQGLQFLFEYFSETQRNKGNFPGRFSGRQFSNSRSEMNVSTLELGDSALYLCASSLEASVRETQYFGPGTRLLVL.

The chain's CDR3 is CASSQTAGTGFVETQYF. The CDR3 region has the DNA TGCGCCAGCAGCCAAACGGCCGGGACAGGGTTTGTCGAGACCCAGTACTTC. V and J are TRBV4-1 and TRBJ2-5, with 9 nucleotides matching TRBD1. Germline lookup yields CDR1 MGHRA and CDR2 YSYEKL. The CDR3 contains 17 residues. Unmatched junction bases numbered 12, after V lost 2 bases and J lost 5 bases.

The chain has TRBV5-4 and TRBJ2-7, with D tentatively TRBD1 (7 bases). With 6 bases removed from V and 5 bases from J, the gap between germline ends came to 18 bases. The germline gives CDR1 SGHNT, CDR2 YYREEE (reference sequence). The CDR3 runs to 14 residues. This CDR3 reads CASTRGQGVNEQYF. CDR3 bases: TGTGCCAGCACTCGGGGGCAGGGGGTCAACGAGCAGTACTTC.

The chain joins TRBV6-6 to TRBJ2-5; weak D call: TRBD1 (6 bases). With 2 bases removed from V and 7 bases from J, the gap between germline ends came to 14 bases. CDR1 and CDR2 from the germline V gene are MNHNY and SVGAGI (reference sequence). The CDR3 runs to 14 residues. CDR3 loop: CASSYPGLGGTQYF. The CDR3 DNA reads TGTGCCAGCAGTTACCCAGGGCTAGGGGGGACCCAGTACTTC.

The chain links TRBV5-7 to TRBJ2-2, with 11 nucleotides matching TRBD2. TRBV5-7 is designated an ORF whose function remains uncertain. This CDR3 region has 16 residues. V was pared by 0 bases and J by 7 bases, with 5 bases of the junction left unmatched. CDR3 amino acids: CASSLGLAGSDGELFF. CDR3 sequence (DNA): TGTGCCAGCAGCTTGGGACTAGCGGGATCGGACGGGGAGCTGTTTTTT.

The sample holds a few counts of this clone. The chain is built from TRBV5-1 and TRBJ2-1, with D hard to call. This CDR3 contains 17 residues. CDR1 and CDR2 from the germline V gene are SGHRS and YFSETQ. Trimming pared 2 bases from V and 5 bases from J, leaving 20 bases between. CDR3 residues: CASSLGSRLTDHNEQFF. The CDR3 coding sequence is TGCGCCAGCAGCTTAGGTTCAAGACTTACTGATCACAATGAGCAGTTCTTC.